This TCR beta chain appears in the sequencing data of a study of blood T cell repertoires in COVID-19. The V segment lost 5 bases and the J segment 6 bases; nucleotides outside the gene matches: 12. Germline assignment: CDR1 MNHEY and CDR2 SVGAGI. This CDR3 has 15 residues. Profiled with immunoSEQ multiplex PCR; TCRdb holds only in-frame clones, not every one. The repertoire includes 150,000 to 250,000 clones, about four fifths of them detected once, and 7.5% sits in the top ten. Everyone who took part was roughly 18 to 89 years old, and they came from 20 to 25 US areas. Donors of Cohort 3 who recovered were those that had two negative PCRs, clearance, or symptom resolution.

The sequence was collected from a man in his forties or fifties who had recovered from COVID-19. The genes are TRBV6-5 and TRBJ1-1; TRBD1 agrees at 7 bases. The sample was PBMCs or T cells enriched from blood (not recorded which). The CDR3: CASSITGAGLPEAFF. As DNA, the CDR3 is TGTGCCAGCAGTATTACAGGGGCCGGTCTTCCTGAAGCTTTCTTT.